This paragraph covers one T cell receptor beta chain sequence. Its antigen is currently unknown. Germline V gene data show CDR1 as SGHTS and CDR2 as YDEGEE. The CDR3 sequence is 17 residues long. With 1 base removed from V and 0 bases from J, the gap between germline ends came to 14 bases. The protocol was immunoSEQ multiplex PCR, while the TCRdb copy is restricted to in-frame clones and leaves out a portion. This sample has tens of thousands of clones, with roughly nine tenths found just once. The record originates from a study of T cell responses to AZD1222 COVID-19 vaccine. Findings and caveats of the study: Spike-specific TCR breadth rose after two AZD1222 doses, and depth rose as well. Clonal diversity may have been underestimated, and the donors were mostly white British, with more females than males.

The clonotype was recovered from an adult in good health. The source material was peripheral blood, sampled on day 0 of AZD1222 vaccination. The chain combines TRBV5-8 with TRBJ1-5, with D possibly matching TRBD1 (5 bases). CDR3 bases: TGTGCCAGCAGCTTGCTAGGACACCTTAATAGCAATCAGCCCCAGCATTTT. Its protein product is CASSLLGHLNSNQPQHF.